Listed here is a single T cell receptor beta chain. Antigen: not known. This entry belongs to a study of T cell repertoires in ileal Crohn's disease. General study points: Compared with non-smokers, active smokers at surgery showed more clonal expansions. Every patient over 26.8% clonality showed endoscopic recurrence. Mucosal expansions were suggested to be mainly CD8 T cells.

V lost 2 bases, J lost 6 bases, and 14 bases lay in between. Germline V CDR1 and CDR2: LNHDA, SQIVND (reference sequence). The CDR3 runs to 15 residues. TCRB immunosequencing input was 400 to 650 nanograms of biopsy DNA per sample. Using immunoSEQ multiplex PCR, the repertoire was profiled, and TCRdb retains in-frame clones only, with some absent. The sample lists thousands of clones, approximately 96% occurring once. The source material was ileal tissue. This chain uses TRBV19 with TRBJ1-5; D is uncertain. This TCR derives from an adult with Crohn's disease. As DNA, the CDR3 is TGTGCCAGTAGTATATCCGCAGTTGTCAGTCAGCCCCAGCATTTT. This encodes CASSISAVVSQPQHF.